Following are 24 T cell receptor beta chains from one sample sequenced in a study of blood T cell repertoires in COVID-19. Assay: immunoSEQ multiplex PCR; the TCRdb copy retains only in-frame clones and omits some. The table lists approximately 99,000 clones, about two thirds of them singletons. Input material: peripheral blood. The receptors come from a woman aged 40 to 50 with acute or convalescent COVID-19.

The V and J genes are TRBV28 and TRBJ1-6; the D gene is possibly TRBD1 (5 bases). The V gene's germline CDR1 is MDHEN and CDR2 SYDVKM. Trimming took off 5 bases at V and 4 bases at J, with 12 bases between the two ends. The CDR3 is 15 residues long. DNA of the CDR3: TGTGCCAGCAGTGCGGACACGGGTTATAATTCACCCCTCCACTTT. This encodes CASSADTGYNSPLHF.

The chain is built from TRBV6-1 and TRBJ1-2, with 12 nucleotides matching TRBD1. This CDR3 has 17 residues. J gave up 5 bases and V 4 bases, and 11 bases lay outside the gene matches. Per the germline V gene, CDR1 is MNHNS and CDR2 is SASEGT. DNA for the CDR3: TGTGCCAGCAGTGTAGGGACAGGGGGCTCCGCGGTGTATGGCTACACCTTC. It codes for CASSVGTGGSAVYGYTF.

The chain links TRBV6-2 or TRBV6-3 to TRBJ2-6; D might be TRBD1 (7 bases). Germline CDR1 MNHEY, CDR2 SVGEGT. V lost 3 bases and J lost 0, with 15 bases in between. CDR3 length: 18 residues. As DNA, the CDR3 is TGTGCCAGCAGTTATGGAGGGACAGCGCTCTCTGGGGCCAACGTCCTGACTTTC. Translation: CASSYGGTALSGANVLTF.

This clone was observed a handful of times. The chain is built from TRBV11-2 and TRBJ1-5, with D possibly being TRBD1 (6 bases). Trimming shortened V by 1 base and J by 4 bases, and 11 bases separated the two germline ends. The CDR3 runs to 15 residues. Germline CDR1 SGHAT, CDR2 FQNNGV. CDR3 loop: CASSLGAGENQPQHF. The CDR3 bases are TGTGCCAGCAGCTTAGGGGCAGGGGAGAATCAGCCCCAGCATTTT.

This clone has just a few counts. The chain combines TRBV2 with TRBJ2-1; D may be TRBD2 (6 bases). The CDR3 length is 11 residues. V lost 2 bases and J lost 14, with 10 bases in between. The germline V gene encodes CDR1 SNHLY and CDR2 FYNNEI. The CDR3 loop is CASSETREEFF. The CDR3 region has the DNA TGTGCCAGCAGTGAAACCAGGGAGGAGTTCTTC.

A few counts support this clone. This chain connects TRBV28 to TRBJ1-5; D is unresolved. This CDR3 comprises 15 residues. Per the germline V gene, CDR1 is MDHEN and CDR2 is SYDVKM. Trimming took off 0 bases at V and 3 bases at J, with 9 bases between the two ends. The CDR3 loop reads CASSLWGGDNQPQHF. The CDR3 DNA is TGTGCCAGCAGTTTATGGGGAGGAGACAATCAGCCCCAGCATTTT.

This chain joins TRBV7-2 and TRBJ1-4; 7 nucleotides align to TRBD1. With 5 bases clipped from V and 5 bases from J, the junction kept 8 bases outside the gene matches. From germline, CDR1 is SGHTA and CDR2 FQGNSA. This CDR3 contains 15 residues. The CDR3 loop reads CASSPLGQNNEKLFF. The CDR3 DNA reads as TGTGCCAGCAGCCCCTTGGGACAGAACAATGAAAAACTGTTTTTT.

This rearrangement joins TRBV5-1 to TRBJ1-1; D uncertain. The germline gives CDR1 SGHRS, CDR2 YFSETQ. V shed 0 bases and J shed 11 bases, with 11 bases lying between them. CDR3 length: 12 residues. Here the CDR3 reads CASSLAGREAFF. CDR3 coding DNA: TGCGCCAGCAGCTTGGCCGGGAGGGAGGCTTTCTTT.

The rearrangement uses TRBV9 and TRBJ2-3; 9 nucleotides line up with TRBD2. The length of the CDR3 is 16 residues. The germline gives CDR1 SGDLS, CDR2 YYNGEE. The V segment lost 7 bases and the J segment 2 bases; nucleotides outside the gene matches: 11. The CDR3 region is CASGLLGTSNTDTQYF. The CDR3 DNA reads TGTGCCAGCGGGTTGTTGGGGACTAGCAACACAGATACGCAGTATTTT.

This clone was counted at least ten times. The chain links TRBV20-1 to TRBJ1-1; D gene uncertain. The length of the CDR3 is 10 residues. Germline V lookup: CDR1 DFQATT, CDR2 SNEGSKA (reference sequence). The germline V and J ends were trimmed by 5 bases and 7 bases, with 8 bases remaining between them. The chain's CDR3 is CSARHHEAFF. The CDR3 region has the DNA TGCAGTGCTCGACACCATGAAGCTTTCTTT.

The V call is TRBV12-3 or TRBV12-4, the J call TRBJ2-3, with unresolved D. Deletions cut 3 bases from V and 2 bases from J, with 6 bases between. This CDR3 has 13 amino acids. The CDR3 loop is CASSFPNTDTQYF. The CDR3 bases are TGTGCCAGCAGTTTCCCTAACACAGATACGCAGTATTTT.

This clone was seen a few times. V is TRBV2 and J is TRBJ2-2, with 7 nucleotides matching TRBD2. The V gene end was trimmed by 6 bases and the J gene end by 7 bases; junction bases not matched to a gene: 11. CDR1 and CDR2 (germline): SNHLY, FYNNEI. There are 15 residues in the CDR3. CDR3 amino acids: CASSPSLRGDGELFF. The CDR3 nucleotides are TGTGCCAGCAGCCCTTCCCTCCGGGGGGACGGGGAGCTGTTTTTT.

The chain carries TRBV4-3 and TRBJ2-3, with 7 bases fitting TRBD2. V lost 3 bases and J lost 2; bases outside the gene matches: 5. The CDR3 totals 15 residues. Germline CDR1 and CDR2: LGHNA and YSLEER. The CDR3 region has the DNA TGCGCCAGCAGCCACGGGGGGATATTCACAGATACGCAGTATTTT. This encodes CASSHGGIFTDTQYF.

The chain has TRBV4-1 and TRBJ2-2; D gene ambiguous. Germline V gives CDR1 MGHRA, CDR2 YSYEKL. The CDR3 totals 15 residues. The V end lost 1 base, the J end lost 0 bases, and 6 bases lay between the germline ends. The CDR3 nucleotides read TGCGCCAGCAGCCAAGCACAATCGAACACCGGGGAGCTGTTTTTT. This codes for CASSQAQSNTGELFF.

This chain uses TRBV28 with TRBJ1-1; D is possibly TRBD1 (6 bases). This CDR3 has 12 amino acids. The germline CDR1 and CDR2 sequences are MDHEN and SYDVKM. V was pared by 4 bases and J by 5 bases, with 8 bases between. CDR3 sequence: CASSSQGTEAFF. CDR3 nucleotides: TGTGCCAGCAGTTCACAGGGTACTGAAGCTTTCTTT.

This chain connects TRBV18 to TRBJ2-7; 11 bases fit TRBD1. In germline, CDR1 is KGHSH, CDR2 LQKENI. CDR3 size: 14 residues. The V segment lost 5 bases and the J segment 2 bases; nucleotides outside the gene matches: 2. CDR3 protein: CASSTGQGAYEQYF. In DNA form, the CDR3 reads TGTGCCAGCTCAACGGGACAGGGGGCCTACGAGCAGTACTTC.

The V call is TRBV9, the J call TRBJ1-1; 10 nucleotides line up with TRBD1. The length of the CDR3 is 17 residues. The junction had 9 bases not matched to a gene; V was cut back by 4 bases and J by 0 bases. CDR1 and CDR2 from the germline V gene are SGDLS and YYNGEE. CDR3 DNA: TGTGCCAGCAGCTCTCAGACAGGGGGCAGGTTGAACACTGAAGCTTTCTTT. Its translation is CASSSQTGGRLNTEAFF.

V gene TRBV5-4 combines with J gene TRBJ2-5; 14 nucleotides line up with TRBD2. CDR1 and CDR2 from the germline V gene are SGHNT and YYREEE (reference sequence). Germline trimming cut 0 bases from V and 5 bases from J; bases unmatched to any gene: 9. CDR3 length: 18 amino acids. The CDR3 region is CASSLVFPGLAGVETQYF. DNA of the CDR3: TGTGCCAGCAGCTTGGTTTTCCCGGGACTAGCGGGGGTTGAGACCCAGTACTTC.

The table lists this clone with a few counts. The V and J genes are TRBV19 and TRBJ1-1; no definite D call. Germline CDR1 reads LNHDA; CDR2 reads SQIVND (reference sequence). V was trimmed by 1 base and J by 4 bases, leaving 7 bases between them. The CDR3 runs 13 residues. CDR3 in amino acids: CASSIGGGTEAFF. The CDR3 nucleotides read TGTGCCAGTAGTATAGGGGGAGGCACTGAAGCTTTCTTT. The variable domain in full, completed from reference TRBV19 and TRBJ1-1, reads DGGITQSPKYLFRKEGQNVTLSCEQNLNHDAMYWYRQDPGQGLRLIYYSQIVNDFQKGDIAEGYSVSREKKESFPLTVTSAQKNPTAFYLCASSIGGGTEAFFGQGTRLTVV.

The chain recombines TRBV3-1 (or the pseudogene TRBV3-2) with TRBJ1-1, with 10 bases that match TRBD1. This CDR3 contains 14 residues. CDR1 is LGHDT, CDR2 YNNKEL, per germline (reference sequence). Here the CDR3 reads CAAGDRGLNTEAFF. Written as DNA, the CDR3 is TGTGCGGCCGGGGACAGGGGTCTGAACACTGAAGCTTTCTTT.

This clone was counted ten times or more. The chain is built from TRBV7-2 and TRBJ1-5, with D possibly matching TRBD1 (5 bases). The CDR3 length is 13 residues. V shed 1 base and J shed 7 bases, with 8 bases lying between them. Germline V CDR1 and CDR2: SGHTA, FQGNSA. The CDR3 protein is CASSLVGQQPQHF. The DNA of the CDR3 is TGTGCCAGCAGCTTAGTTGGACAACAGCCCCAGCATTTT.

The CDR3 nucleotides are TGTGCCAGCAGCGTTCAGGGTAACCTGAGGAATGAGCAGTTCTTC. This codes for CASSVQGNLRNEQFF. The chain has TRBV9 and TRBJ2-1; maybe TRBD1 (5 bases). The CDR3 contains 15 residues. The V end lost 2 bases, the J end lost 7 bases, and 16 bases lay between the germline ends. From germline, CDR1 is SGDLS and CDR2 YYNGEE.

The chain couples TRBV6-6 to TRBJ1-1; tentatively, D is TRBD1 (6 bases). The germline CDR1 and CDR2 sequences are MNHNY and SVGAGI (reference sequence). The CDR3 consists of 16 residues. V was pared by 9 bases and J by 0 bases, with 20 bases between. The chain's CDR3 is CASRQGRQLMNTEAFF. CDR3 bases: TGTGCCAGTCGTCAGGGGAGACAGCTCATGAACACTGAAGCTTTCTTT.

The chain has TRBV27 and TRBJ2-1, with TRBD2 identical over 11 bases. With V trimmed by 3 bases and J by 9 bases, 10 bases remained unmatched. The CDR3 consists of 16 residues. CDR1 MNHEY and CDR2 SMNVEV come from the germline V gene (reference sequence). The CDR3 DNA is TGTGCCAGCAGTTTCCGACTCCTAGCGGGGGGTGGTGAGCAGTTCTTC. Translation: CASSFRLLAGGGEQFF.